This TCR beta chain was identified in a study of cytomegalovirus exposure and HLA in healthy donors. Assay: immunoSEQ multiplex PCR; the TCRdb copy retains only in-frame clones and omits some. The table records about 120,000 clones, roughly 83% of them present only once. Details on this clone: Antigen: not known.

Whole-study results and caveats: Among TCR sequences, most were rare, though some public TCRs appeared in many donors. Cytomegalovirus-associated status was assigned to about 160 TCR beta chains. Using the classifier, cytomegalovirus status was reportedly diagnosed with high specificity and sensitivity.

Germline lookup yields CDR1 MNHEY and CDR2 SMNVEV (reference sequence). The J segment lost 8 bases and the V segment lost 5 bases, leaving 6 bases of the junction unmatched. The CDR3 runs 14 residues. Donors came from a validation cohort of about 110 subjects, distinct from the first 666-subject cohort. Sequencing input: PBMCs. The TCR originated in a man aged 18 to 30 in good health and CMV-seronegative. The chain couples TRBV27 to TRBJ1-2, with 12 bases matching TRBD1. In nucleotides, the CDR3 is TGTGCCAGCAGTGGGACAGGGGGCGCCTGGGGCTACACCTTC. Its translation is CASSGTGGAWGYTF.